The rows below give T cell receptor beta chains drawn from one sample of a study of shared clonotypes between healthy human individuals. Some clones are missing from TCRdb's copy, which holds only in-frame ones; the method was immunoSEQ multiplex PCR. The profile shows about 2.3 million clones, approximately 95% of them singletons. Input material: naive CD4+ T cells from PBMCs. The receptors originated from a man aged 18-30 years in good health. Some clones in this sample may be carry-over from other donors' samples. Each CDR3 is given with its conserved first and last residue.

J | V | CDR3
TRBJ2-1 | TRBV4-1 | CASSQRGGLVGPSSYNEQFF
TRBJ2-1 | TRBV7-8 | CASSFGPNEQFF
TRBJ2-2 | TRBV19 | CASKLGSADTELFF
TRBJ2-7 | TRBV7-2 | CALAGGRLPYEQYF
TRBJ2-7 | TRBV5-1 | CASSLGTSGPYEQYF
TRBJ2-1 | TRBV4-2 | CASSLATSAKRNEQFF
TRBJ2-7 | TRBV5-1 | CASSLGQGGYEQYF
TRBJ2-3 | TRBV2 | CASADGRLADTQYF
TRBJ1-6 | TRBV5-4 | CASSLEPGDVNSPLHF
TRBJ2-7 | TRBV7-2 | CASSLGGTIAYEQYF
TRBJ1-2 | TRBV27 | CASSLLFGGGGYTF
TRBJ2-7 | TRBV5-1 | CASSPGFRDEQYF
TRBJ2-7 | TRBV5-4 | CASSTGTSYAYEQYF
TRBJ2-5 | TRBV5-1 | CASSYSGGPPLQETQYF
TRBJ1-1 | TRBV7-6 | CASSATLGTEAFF
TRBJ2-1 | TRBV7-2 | CASLAGVSYNEQFF
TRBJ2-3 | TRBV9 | CASSAGVTSGSVDTQYF
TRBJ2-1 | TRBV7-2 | CASSLMSVSYNEQFF
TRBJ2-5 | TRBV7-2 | CASSQTASGWETQYF
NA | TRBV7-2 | CASSLLGGQETQYF
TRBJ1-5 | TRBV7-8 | CASSLSTSPGLGGNQPQHF
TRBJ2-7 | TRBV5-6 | CASSSVGGGSFDYEQYF
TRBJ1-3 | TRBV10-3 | CATNSPGNTIYF
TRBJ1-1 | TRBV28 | CASGFGLETNTEAFF
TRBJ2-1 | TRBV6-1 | CASSEARGTGLYNEQFF
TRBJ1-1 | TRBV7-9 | CASSFSGVLNTEAFF
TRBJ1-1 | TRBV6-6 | CASSPLVRTEAFF
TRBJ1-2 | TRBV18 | CASSPLGATNYGYTF
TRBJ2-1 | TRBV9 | CASSVDGGGGGASYNEQFF
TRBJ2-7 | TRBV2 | CASSERRVELSYEQYF
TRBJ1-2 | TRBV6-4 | CASRSPGDYGYTF
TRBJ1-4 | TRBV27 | CASSLYGNEKLFF
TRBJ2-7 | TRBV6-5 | CASRPGGSYEQYF
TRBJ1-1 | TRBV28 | CASSLSHPGEAFF